The 31 T cell receptor beta chains below were found in one sample sequenced in a study of vaccination and CD4 T cells after COVID-19. Which antigens these TCRs recognize remains unknown. Treatment reported: approximately 9-day PBMC culture with coronavirus spike peptide pools or control peptides (ViraFEST assay). Sequenced with the Oncomine TCR Beta short-read assay was DNA taken from cultured CD4+ T cells. TCRdb fed the PCR reads into MiXCR, producing one record per CDR3 protein. The data contain roughly 16,000 distinct CDR3 sequences, about 48% of them singletons. The sequenced sample consisted of CD4+ T cells from blood, cultured in vitro. All receptors come from a human donor who had recovered from COVID-19.

The V and J genes are TRBV20-1 and TRBJ1-4; no clear D gene. Germline V gene data show CDR1 as DFQATT and CDR2 as SNEGSKA (reference sequence). This CDR3 comprises 13 residues. V was clipped by 3 bases and J by 5 bases, with 10 bases between them. The CDR3 DNA follows: TGCAGTGCTAGGGGCGGTTCAAATGAAAAACTGTTTTTT. This encodes CSARGGSNEKLFF.

In its sample, this clonotype was seen a few times. The rearrangement joins TRBV7-8 to TRBJ1-5, with D unclear. The CDR3 sequence is 15 residues long. Germline V lookup: CDR1 SGHVS, CDR2 FQNEAQ. Trimming took 6 bases from V and 4 from J, leaving 16 bases between them. CDR3 sequence: CASSPRGVGNQPQHF. For the CDR3, the DNA is TGTGCCAGCAGTCCCCGGGGAGTCGGAAATCAGCCCCAGCATTTT.

Here the CDR3 reads CASSEEGANTEAFF. The CDR3 nucleotides are TGCGCCAGCAGTGAGGAGGGGGCCAACACTGAAGCTTTCTTT. The chain employs TRBV10-1 and TRBJ1-1; 7 nucleotides match TRBD1. This CDR3 spans 14 amino acids. Germline V gene data show CDR1 as WNHNN and CDR2 as SYGVQD (reference sequence). With V trimmed by 2 bases and J by 2 bases, 2 bases remained unmatched.

This clonotype showed up just a few times. The J gene is TRBJ2-5, the V gene TRBV7-3; either TRBD1 or TRBD2 may fit D (6 bases each). CDR1 SGHTA and CDR2 FQGTGA come from the germline V gene. Trimming removed 2 bases from V and 5 bases from J, with 12 bases in between. CDR3 size: 14 residues. The CDR3 DNA is TGTGCCAGCAGCTTACTGGGGGGCCGGGAGACCCAGTACTTC. The encoded protein is CASSLLGGRETQYF.

This rearrangement joins TRBV5-1 to TRBJ2-1; D unclear. There are 12 residues in the CDR3. The V gene lost 0 bases and the J gene lost 6 bases, with 4 bases spanning the gap. Germline V gene lookup returns CDR1 SGHRS and CDR2 YFSETQ. CDR3 bases: TGCGCCAGCAGCTTGGAACGCAATGAGCAGTTCTTC. It codes for CASSLERNEQFF.

This clonotype was observed a handful of times. V usage is TRBV19 and J usage is TRBJ1-2; no definite D call. CDR1 and CDR2 (germline): LNHDA, SQIVND (reference sequence). The germline V and J ends were trimmed by 7 bases and 0 bases, with 21 bases remaining between them. The CDR3 runs 17 residues. The CDR3 DNA reads as TGTGCCAGTATACGAGGCCTTCAGACAAACACTAACTATGGCTACACCTTC. Its translation is CASIRGLQTNTNYGYTF.

The chain joins TRBV7-9 to TRBJ1-4; 7 nucleotides match TRBD1. The trim removed 5 bases at V and 6 bases at J, leaving 9 bases unmatched. CDR3 length: 15 amino acids. CDR1 SEHNR and CDR2 FQNEAQ come from the germline V gene (reference sequence). This CDR3 reads CASSAWDSYHEKLFF. CDR3 DNA sequence: TGTGCCAGCAGCGCCTGGGACAGTTATCATGAAAAACTGTTTTTT.

V is TRBV6-2 or TRBV6-3 and J is TRBJ1-2; 9 nucleotides match TRBD1. Unmatched junction bases numbered 11, after V lost 5 bases and J lost 4 bases. The length of the CDR3 is 16 residues. Germline CDR1 MNHEY, CDR2 SVGEGT. CDR3 coding DNA: TGTGCCAGCAGTCGGAACTCTAGACAGGGGGGCTATGGCTACACCTTC. It specifies CASSRNSRQGGYGYTF.

As to this clonotype: The junction shows a germline mismatch at one end, possibly a read error. The gene calls are TRBV6-1 and TRBJ1-2, with no clear D. Germline CDR1 is MNHNS and CDR2 is SASEGT. The length of the CDR3 is 13 residues. DNA for the CDR3: TGTGCCAGCAGCAGCGGACTACCCTATGGCTACACCTTT. Translated, it gives CASSSGLPYGYTF.

The chain joins TRBV6-1 to TRBJ2-7, with 7 bases fitting TRBD1. J lost 4 bases, V lost 5 bases, and 5 bases had no gene match. CDR3 length equals 13 residues. Germline CDR1 is MNHNS and CDR2 is SASEGT. CDR3 coding DNA: TGTGCCAGCAGTATCGACAGGGCTTACGAGCAGTACTTC. The encoded protein is CASSIDRAYEQYF.

The rearrangement joins TRBV7-9 to TRBJ2-4; TRBD1 agrees at 8 bases. The CDR3 sequence is 16 residues long. Germline CDR1 reads SEHNR; CDR2 reads FQNEAQ (reference sequence). V trimming: 5 bases; J trimming: 0 bases; junction bases outside the gene matches: 6. The CDR3 is CASSPDRVLAKNIQYF. CDR3 DNA sequence: TGTGCCAGCAGCCCGGACAGGGTACTAGCCAAAAACATTCAGTACTTC.

The rearrangement links TRBV5-4 to TRBJ1-1; 9 bases map to TRBD1. The germline gives CDR1 SGHNT, CDR2 YYREEE (reference sequence). This CDR3 has 15 amino acids. V dropped 4 bases and J dropped 3; count of bases not matched to a gene: 7. The DNA of the CDR3 is TGTGCCAGCAGCGGACCGGGACAGGGCGACACTGAAGCTTTCTTT. This sequence encodes CASSGPGQGDTEAFF.

This chain connects TRBV6-1 to TRBJ2-3; possibly TRBD1 for D (5 bases). The CDR3 runs to 16 residues. Germline V CDR1 and CDR2: MNHNS, SASEGT. The ends were cut back, 6 bases at V and 2 bases at J, with 18 bases in the middle. In DNA, the CDR3 is TGTGCCAGCAGATCATCTCAGGGTGCCACCACAGATACGCAGTATTTT. Its protein is CASRSSQGATTDTQYF.

This clonotype was observed a few times. The chain uses TRBV7-8 and TRBJ2-3; the D gene is possibly TRBD2 (5 bases). From germline, CDR1 is SGHVS and CDR2 FQNEAQ. The CDR3 consists of 15 residues. Trimming shortened V by 5 bases and J by 6 bases, and 18 bases separated the two germline ends. CDR3 sequence: CASSLLAKSGDTQYF. CDR3 in DNA: TGTGCCAGCAGCCTATTGGCTAAATCGGGGGATACGCAGTATTTT.

The CDR3 nucleotides are TGCAGTGCGTCCCGGACTAGCGGGGGGGTCACAGATACGCAGTATTTT. Translated, it gives CSASRTSGGVTDTQYF. This rearrangement joins TRBV20-1 to TRBJ2-3; 15 bases align to TRBD2. The CDR3 spans 16 residues. The V segment lost 6 bases and the J segment 2 bases; nucleotides outside the gene matches: 6. Germline CDR1 DFQATT, CDR2 SNEGSKA (reference sequence).

This clonotype came up once. The V gene is TRBV4-1, the J gene TRBJ1-5; 7 nucleotides align to TRBD1. This CDR3 contains 15 residues. Losses at the gene ends were 3 bases for V and 6 bases for J; bases not matched to a gene: 8. Germline loops: CDR1 MGHRA, CDR2 YSYEKL. As DNA, the CDR3 is TGCGCCAGCAGCCATCAGGGGGAGGCCGGTCAGCCCCAGCATTTT. Translating gives CASSHQGEAGQPQHF.

The chain uses TRBV25-1 and TRBJ2-7; TRBD2 agrees at 7 bases. This CDR3 region has 12 residues. Per germline, CDR1 MGHDK and CDR2 SYGVNS. Unmatched junction bases numbered 4, after V lost 3 bases and J lost 8 bases. CDR3 loop: CASSEGGLKQYF. CDR3 nucleotides: TGTGCCAGCAGTGAGGGGGGACTAAAGCAGTACTTC.

The rearrangement joins TRBV28 to TRBJ1-1, with D possibly being TRBD1 (5 bases). Germline CDR1 reads MDHEN; CDR2 reads SYDVKM. The CDR3 totals 14 residues. V lost 6 bases, J lost 1 base, and 12 bases lay in between. The CDR3 DNA sequence: TGTGCCAGCAGCCCCCCGGGGGGGAACACTGAAGCTTTCTTT. Translation gives CASSPPGGNTEAFF.

In this sample, this clonotype is medium-sized. This CDR3 is CASSDMVGGRDTQYF. In DNA, the CDR3 is TGTGCCAGCAGCGACATGGTAGGGGGCAGAGATACGCAGTATTTT. The chain combines TRBV5-4 with TRBJ2-3; 7 nucleotides agree with TRBD1. Germline CDR1 is SGHNT and CDR2 is YYREEE (reference sequence). The ends lost 4 bases at V and 5 bases at J; junction bases unmatched: 10. The CDR3 contains 15 residues. The variable domain in full, completed from reference TRBV5-4 and TRBJ2-3, reads ETGVTQSPTHLIKTRGQQVTLRCSSQSGHNTVSWYQQALGQGPQFIFQYYREEENGRGNFPPRFSGLQFPNYSSELNVNALELDDSALYLCASSDMVGGRDTQYFGPGTRLTVL.

The V call is TRBV7-2, the J call TRBJ1-2; tentative D call: TRBD1 (6 bases). CDR1 is SGHTA, CDR2 FQGNSA, per germline. The germline V and J ends were trimmed by 1 base and 8 bases, with 14 bases remaining between them. The CDR3 has 14 residues. In nucleotides, the CDR3 is TGTGCCAGCAGCTTAGTAGGCCAGGGGTCCGGCTACACCTTC. As protein: CASSLVGQGSGYTF.

The V call is TRBV7-9, the J call TRBJ1-1; D call uncertain. The CDR3 spans 13 residues. Germline CDR1 is SEHNR and CDR2 is FQNEAQ (reference sequence). V lost 7 bases and J lost 4, with 13 bases in between. CDR3 amino acids: CASTGVAITEAFF. The DNA for the CDR3 is TGTGCCAGCACTGGGGTAGCGATCACTGAAGCTTTCTTT. Combining the CDR3 with reference TRBV7-9 and TRBJ1-1 gives the whole variable domain DTGVSQNPRHKITKRGQNVTFRCDPISEHNRLYWYRQTLGQGPEFLTYFQNEAQLEKSRLLSDRFSAERPKGSFSTLEIQRTEQGDSAMYLCASTGVAITEAFFGQGTRLTVV.

The rearrangement links TRBV27 to TRBJ1-1, with D possibly TRBD1 on 6 matching bases. Trimming removed 10 bases from V and 5 bases from J, with 17 bases in between. This CDR3 contains 13 residues. Germline V gene data show CDR1 as MNHEY and CDR2 as SMNVEV (reference sequence). DNA for the CDR3: TGTGCCACCCGGTGGGCAGGGGAGACTGAAGCTTTCTTT. Translated, it gives CATRWAGETEAFF.

A single count supports this clonotype. The gene calls are TRBV14 and TRBJ1-3; no definite D call. Germline V gives CDR1 SGHDN, CDR2 FVKESK. V was clipped by 2 bases and J by 0 bases, with 14 bases between them. This CDR3 contains 17 residues. CDR3 nucleotide sequence: TGTGCCAGCAGCCAACCTACCCTGAGAGCCTCTGGAAACACCATATATTTT. This gives the protein CASSQPTLRASGNTIYF.

This chain joins TRBV4-1 and TRBJ1-5, with 7 bases aligning to TRBD1. The CDR3 is 14 amino acids. CDR1 and CDR2 from the germline V gene are MGHRA and YSYEKL. Trimming cost V 4 bases and J 2 bases; bases outside gene matches: 2. The DNA for the CDR3 is TGCGCCAGCAGCCCCGACAGGGGCAATCAGCCCCAGCATTTT. It codes for CASSPDRGNQPQHF.

The chain couples TRBV9 to TRBJ2-7, with D perhaps TRBD1 (5 bases). Germline-derived CDR1 and CDR2 are SGDLS and YYNGEE. CDR3 size: 15 residues. V lost 4 bases and J lost 0, with 14 bases in between. The CDR3 spells CASSIQGGDSYEQYF. CDR3 nucleotide sequence: TGTGCCAGCAGCATCCAGGGCGGAGACTCCTACGAGCAGTACTTC.

The CDR3 nucleotides are TGCGCCAGCAGCCAAGATCGGACGGGCACGTCCTACGAGCAGTACTTC. Amino acid sequence: CASSQDRTGTSYEQYF. The rearrangement joins TRBV4-1 to TRBJ2-7; D unresolved. Germline loops: CDR1 MGHRA, CDR2 YSYEKL. The length of the CDR3 is 16 residues. Trimming removed 0 bases at V and 1 base at J, with 13 bases between.

This clonotype was observed a single time. The chain couples TRBV28 to TRBJ2-3, with a tentative D call TRBD1 (5 bases). V gave up 5 bases and J gave up 9 bases, with 15 bases separating them. Germline CDR1 is MDHEN and CDR2 is SYDVKM. This CDR3 region has 13 residues. CDR3 DNA: TGTGCCAGCAGTCAAGGACACCCTGGGACGCAGTATTTT. It translates to CASSQGHPGTQYF.

The V and J genes are TRBV10-1 and TRBJ2-5, with D perhaps TRBD1 (6 bases). Germline CDR1 is WNHNN and CDR2 is SYGVQD (reference sequence). This CDR3 is built from 15 residues. V gave up 0 bases and J gave up 6 bases, with 14 bases separating them. CDR3: CASSESPTGQKTQYF. Here the CDR3 DNA reads TGCGCCAGCAGTGAGTCCCCGACAGGTCAGAAGACCCAGTACTTC.

The rearrangement joins TRBV6-2 or TRBV6-3 to TRBJ1-1; D unresolved. CDR1 and CDR2 from the germline V gene are MNHEY and SVGEGT. Trimming left V 6 bases short and J 1 base short, with 6 bases between. This CDR3 comprises 12 residues. The CDR3 sequence is CASRETNTEAFF. The CDR3 coding sequence is TGTGCCAGCAGGGAGACGAACACTGAAGCTTTCTTT.

This clonotype has a handful of counts. V is TRBV20-1 and J is TRBJ2-5; D may correspond to TRBD1 or TRBD2 (5 bases each). The CDR3 extends over 12 amino acids. V lost 4 bases, J lost 3 bases, and 9 bases lay in between. In germline, CDR1 is DFQATT, CDR2 SNEGSKA (reference sequence). The CDR3 DNA reads as TGCAGTGCTATGGGGACCAAAGAGACCCAGTACTTC. Translation: CSAMGTKETQYF.

The chain uses TRBV4-3 and TRBJ1-5, with D tentatively TRBD1 (5 bases). The CDR3 sequence is 16 residues long. Germline lookup yields CDR1 LGHNA and CDR2 YSLEER. Trimming cost V 0 bases and J 3 bases, with 12 bases left between them. The CDR3 bases are TGCGCCAGCAGCCAAGATGGGACGGCATACAATCAGCCCCAGCATTTT. Translated, it gives CASSQDGTAYNQPQHF.